The rows below give T cell receptor beta chains drawn from one sample of a study of OX40 agonist ivuxolimab in advanced cancers. TCRdb's copy holds only in-frame clones and misses some; the assay was immunoSEQ multiplex PCR. The sample lists roughly 42,000 clones, approximately 83% occurring once. Here the sequenced sample was CD4+ or CD8+ T cells sorted from blood, taken in a trial of the OX40 agonist ivuxolimab. These TCRs come from an adult with an advanced solid tumor such as melanoma, head and neck, liver or kidney cancer. Both conserved end residues are part of each CDR3. The order of the fields is J gene, clone size, D gene, V gene, CDR3 DNA, CDR3 protein. A D gene is named only where the DNA matches it firmly. Size is omitted from some rows. Given values are once, few, many or a class for expanded clones.

TRBJ1-2 NA TRBD1 TRBV6-1 TGTGCCAGCTCCGTTACCCAGGGGGACTATGGCTACACCTTC CASSVTQGDYGYTF
TRBJ1-2 once TRBD1 TRBV6-6 TGTGCCAGCAGTATTGATACAGGGGGCAGATCGGATGGCTACACCTTC CASSIDTGGRSDGYTF
TRBJ2-1 NA TRBD1 TRBV29-1 TGCAGCGTTGGGCTGGGACAGGTAACCTACAATGAGCAGTTCTTC CSVGLGQVTYNEQFF
TRBJ1-1 many NA TRBV7-8 TGTGCCAGCAGCTTGTGGGGAAACACTGAAGCTTTCTTT CASSLWGNTEAFF
TRBJ2-1 NA TRBD1 TRBV12-5 TGTGCTAGTGGTTCCGCGGGACAGGGTTACAATGAGCAGTTCTTC CASGSAGQGYNEQFF
TRBJ2-1 once TRBD1 TRBV9 TGTGCCAGCAGCTTAACCGGGACAGGGGAAAGATACAATGAGCAGTTCTTC CASSLTGTGERYNEQFF
TRBJ2-1 NA NA TRBV14 TGTGCCAGCAGCCAAGAAACAGTTTACAATGAGCAGTTCTTC CASSQETVYNEQFF
TRBJ1-2 NA NA TRBV25-1 TGTGCCAGCTGTGAAAAGTTGGTCGAGACCTACAATGGCTACACCTTC CASCEKLVETYNGYTF
TRBJ2-2 NA TRBD1 TRBV14 TGTGCCAGCAGCCTGACAGGGATCGGGGAGCTGTTTTTT CASSLTGIGELFF
TRBJ1-3 NA NA TRBV7-9 TGTGCCAGCAGCTCCCCCACAACTACCATATATTTT CASSSPTTTIYF
TRBJ1-6 NA NA TRBV27 TGTGCCAGCAGTTTCAACAGCAATTCACCCCTCCACTTT CASSFNSNSPLHF
TRBJ2-7 NA NA TRBV19 TGTGCCAGTAGTCCCCACGTCTACCAGCCTGGCGAGCAGTACTTC CASSPHVYQPGEQYF
TRBJ1-5 NA NA TRBV6-5 TGTGCCAGCCGGGACACTTATAGCAATCAGCCCCAGCATTTT CASRDTYSNQPQHF
TRBJ1-1 NA NA TRBV5-6 TGTGCCAGCAGCCAGGTCGAGGAGACCGAAGCTTTCTTT CASSQVEETEAFF
TRBJ2-3 NA NA TRBV20-1 TGCAGTGCTAGGCAAGCAGATACGCAGTATTTT CSARQADTQYF
TRBJ1-1 NA NA TRBV28 TGTGCCAGCAGTTTATCCCCTTTTGGACTTATCCGGATGAACACTGAAGCTTTCTTT CASSLSPFGLIRMNTEAFF
TRBJ1-4 NA NA TRBV23-1 TGCGCCAGCAGATCCCCCCCTGAGGACAGCCTAGGGGATGAAAAACTGTTTTTT CASRSPPEDSLGDEKLFF
TRBJ2-3 NA TRBD2 TRBV6-4 TGTGCCAGCAGTGACTCAAGCGGGGGCACAGATACGCAGTATTTT CASSDSSGGTDTQYF
TRBJ2-3 few NA TRBV5-6 TGTGCCAGCAGCTTGGGGGGGATGGATACGCAGTATTTT CASSLGGMDTQYF
TRBJ2-2 NA TRBD1 TRBV10-2 TGCGCTACCGAGGGACAGATGAACACCGGGGAGCTGTTTTTT CATEGQMNTGELFF
TRBJ1-2 NA NA TRBV27 TGTGCCAGCAGTTTATCGGGACTGGGGGCCGGCTACACCTTC CASSLSGLGAGYTF
TRBJ1-5 NA NA TRBV28 TGTGCCAGCAGTTTGGGGGCATATAGCAATCAGCCCCAGCATTTT CASSLGAYSNQPQHF
TRBJ2-1 once NA TRBV30 TGTGCCTGGAGTGTAGGGTACAATGAGCAGTTCTTC CAWSVGYNEQFF
TRBJ1-2 NA NA TRBV7-9 TGTGCCAGCAGCTTAGGGAGTTACTATGGCTACACCTTC CASSLGSYYGYTF